Given below is one T cell receptor beta chain in context. The antigen is not known. The data originate from a study of cytomegalovirus exposure and HLA in healthy donors. Assay: immunoSEQ multiplex PCR; the TCRdb copy retains only in-frame clones and omits some. The data contain 65,000 to 85,000 clones, about 95% of them seen just once; the ten biggest clones take up around 0.69%. This CDR3 is 15 amino acids long. CDR1 is SNHLY, CDR2 FYNNEI, per germline. V trimming: 3 bases; J trimming: 3 bases; junction bases outside the gene matches: 4. Study-wide results and limits: Most TCR sequences were rare, but some public TCRs occurred in many donors. Some TCR beta chains (164 of them) were listed as cytomegalovirus-associated.

This receptor was obtained from a woman younger than 35 in good health and CMV-seronegative. The V call is TRBV2, the J call TRBJ1-3; 8 bases are shared with TRBD1. Specimen: PBMCs. The CDR3 region is CASSDQGAFGNTIYF. DNA for the CDR3: TGTGCCAGCAGTGATCAGGGGGCATTTGGAAACACCATATATTTT.